Shown below are 29 T cell receptor beta chains from a single sample sequenced in a study of blood T cell repertoires in COVID-19. Libraries were prepared by immunoSEQ multiplex PCR; TCRdb keeps only in-frame clonotypes and omits some of them. The sample yields about 270,000 clones, roughly nine tenths seen once. Sequences were obtained from PBMCs or T cells enriched from blood (not recorded which). These receptors all stem from a woman between 50 and 59 years old who had recovered from COVID-19.

For the CDR3, the DNA is TGTGCCTGGAGTCCGACTAACTATACGCAGTATTTT. Translated: CAWSPTNYTQYF. This chain joins TRBV30 and TRBJ2-3; a possible D gene is TRBD2 (5 bases). Germline V gene data show CDR1 as GTSNPN and CDR2 as SVGIG (reference sequence). Trimming shortened V by 2 bases and J by 7 bases, and 10 bases separated the two germline ends. The CDR3 totals 12 residues.

This chain uses TRBV12-3 or TRBV12-4 with TRBJ1-2; 9 nucleotides match TRBD1. V dropped 3 bases and J dropped 8; count of bases not matched to a gene: 1. The CDR3 runs to 12 residues. CDR3: CASSLDRGGYTF. For the CDR3, the DNA is TGTGCCAGCAGTTTGGACAGGGGCGGCTACACCTTC.

The chain couples TRBV7-6 to TRBJ2-3; D is ambiguous. Germline loops: CDR1 SGHVS, CDR2 FNYEAQ. The CDR3 sequence is 14 residues long. The V and J ends lost 0 bases and 4 bases respectively, with 8 bases between them. DNA of the CDR3: TGTGCCAGCAGCTTAGCGCCAGGCGCAGATACGCAGTATTTT. It specifies CASSLAPGADTQYF. Based on the CDR3 plus reference TRBV7-6 and TRBJ2-3, the full variable domain is GAGVSQSPRYKVTKRGQDVALRCDPISGHVSLYWYRQALGQGPEFLTYFNYEAQQDKSGLPNDRFSAERPEGSISTLTIQRTEQRDSAMYRCASSLAPGADTQYFGPGTRLTVL.

The chain has TRBV18 and TRBJ2-5, with D perhaps matching TRBD2 (6 bases). Germline V CDR1 and CDR2: KGHSH, LQKENI. CDR3 length: 15 residues. V shed 2 bases and J shed 9 bases, with 19 bases lying between them. CDR3 in DNA: TGTGCCAGCTCACCATCGGGACCCGGAGGGGAAGCCCAGTACTTC. This sequence encodes CASSPSGPGGEAQYF.

Comment on this clone: The same CDR3 can be traced to other DNA sequences in this sample. CDR3 coding DNA: TGTGCCAGCAGCCAAGCAGGGAGGGTGAACACTGAAGCTTTCTTT. Its protein is CASSQAGRVNTEAFF. The chain has TRBV3-1 (or the pseudogene TRBV3-2) and TRBJ1-1, with D maybe TRBD1 (5 bases). Trimming pared 1 base from V and 0 bases from J, leaving 9 bases between. The length of the CDR3 is 15 residues. Germline V gene lookup returns CDR1 LGHDT and CDR2 YNNKEL (reference sequence).

This chain joins TRBV3-1 (or the pseudogene TRBV3-2) and TRBJ2-1; TRBD1 matches 8 bases. The ends lost 4 bases at V and 4 bases at J; junction bases unmatched: 3. The CDR3 is made up of 14 amino acids. Looked up from germline, CDR1 is LGHDT and CDR2 is YNNKEL (reference sequence). This chain's CDR3 is CASSPRQGYNEQFF. CDR3 coding DNA: TGTGCCAGCAGCCCCAGACAGGGGTACAATGAGCAGTTCTTC.

The chain carries TRBV15 and TRBJ2-7, with 8 bases aligning to TRBD2. Germline V lookup: CDR1 LNHNV, CDR2 YYDKDF (reference sequence). This CDR3 is built from 13 residues. Unmatched junction bases numbered 4, after V lost 3 bases and J lost 6 bases. Written as DNA, the CDR3 is TGTGCCACCAGCAGGGGGACTAGTAGCGAGCAGTACTTC. This gives the protein CATSRGTSSEQYF.

V and J are TRBV19 and TRBJ1-1; no reliable D call. The V and J ends lost 6 bases and 0 bases respectively, with 11 bases between them. Germline assignment: CDR1 LNHDA and CDR2 SQIVND (reference sequence). This CDR3 region has 14 residues. In DNA form, the CDR3 reads TGTGCCAGTAGCTATACAGTCATGAACACTGAAGCTTTCTTT. It is translated as CASSYTVMNTEAFF. Combining the CDR3 with reference TRBV19 and TRBJ1-1 gives the whole variable domain DGGITQSPKYLFRKEGQNVTLSCEQNLNHDAMYWYRQDPGQGLRLIYYSQIVNDFQKGDIAEGYSVSREKKESFPLTVTSAQKNPTAFYLCASSYTVMNTEAFFGQGTRLTVV.

This chain uses TRBV2 with TRBJ1-3; 7 nucleotides match TRBD1. Trimming cost V 6 bases and J 4 bases; bases outside gene matches: 0. Germline V CDR1 and CDR2: SNHLY, FYNNEI. The CDR3 spans 12 residues. CDR3 residues: CASRTGGNTIYF. In DNA form, the CDR3 reads TGTGCCAGCAGGACAGGGGGAAACACCATATATTTT.

This chain connects TRBV6-2 or TRBV6-3 to TRBJ2-1; 10 bases fit TRBD2. V shed 4 bases, J shed 2 bases, and the junction held 5 bases outside the gene matches. Germline CDR1 is MNHEY and CDR2 is SVGEGT. This CDR3 contains 16 residues. The CDR3 is CASSSRLAGAYNEQFF. CDR3 DNA: TGTGCCAGCAGTTCCCGTCTAGCGGGAGCCTACAATGAGCAGTTCTTC.

J is TRBJ1-2 and V is TRBV7-2, with 8 bases fitting TRBD1. The CDR3 runs 14 residues. CDR1 is SGHTA and CDR2 is FQGNSA in the germline V gene. V dropped 4 bases and J dropped 7; count of bases not matched to a gene: 8. The DNA for the CDR3 is TGTGCCAGCAGCTCACGACAGGGGCCTGGTGGCTACACCTTC. Protein product: CASSSRQGPGGYTF.

V and J are TRBV3-1 (or the pseudogene TRBV3-2) and TRBJ1-1, with a possible D match to TRBD1 (6 bases). Germline values: CDR1 LGHDT, CDR2 YNNKEL (reference sequence). V was cut by 6 bases and J by 1 base, with 12 bases left in between. This CDR3 has 14 amino acids. The CDR3 nucleotides are TGTGCCAGCAGGGGAACAGGGACGAACACTGAAGCTTTCTTT. Translated: CASRGTGTNTEAFF.

This rearrangement joins TRBV28 to TRBJ2-5, with 8 bases matching TRBD2. With 2 bases clipped from V and 2 bases from J, the junction kept 4 bases outside the gene matches. CDR3 length: 15 residues. Germline V gene lookup returns CDR1 MDHEN and CDR2 SYDVKM. The CDR3 loop is CASSLSRGGQETQYF. CDR3 coding DNA: TGTGCCAGCAGTTTAAGCCGGGGGGGACAAGAGACCCAGTACTTC.

The V call is TRBV30, the J call TRBJ1-5; perhaps TRBD1 as D (5 bases). Between the trimmed V and J ends, which lost 0 bases and 2 bases, there was a span of 11 bases. Per germline, CDR1 GTSNPN and CDR2 SVGIG (reference sequence). This CDR3 has 15 residues. Written as DNA, the CDR3 is TGTGCCTGGAGTGTACTCGGGGGGGGCAATCAGCCCCAGCATTTT. It translates to CAWSVLGGGNQPQHF.

In its sample, this clone was seen once. The chain couples TRBV5-1 to TRBJ1-1, with a possible D match to TRBD1 (5 bases). The length of the CDR3 is 16 residues. Trimming stripped 4 bases from V and 1 base from J, with 17 bases between. From germline, CDR1 is SGHRS and CDR2 YFSETQ. The CDR3 DNA sequence: TGCGCCAGCAGCCTAAATCGACAGAGCCAGAACACTGAAGCTTTCTTT. Its translation: CASSLNRQSQNTEAFF.

This chain joins TRBV28 and TRBJ1-4; unclear D gene. The CDR3 contains 16 residues. CDR1 MDHEN and CDR2 SYDVKM come from the germline V gene. With 6 bases removed from V and 5 bases from J, the gap between germline ends came to 19 bases. CDR3: CASSRPPGTGNEKLFF. DNA of the CDR3: TGTGCCAGCAGCCGGCCTCCGGGAACCGGGAATGAAAAACTGTTTTTT. Supplemented by reference TRBV28 and TRBJ1-4, the full variable domain reads DVKVTQSSRYLVKRTGEKVFLECVQDMDHENMFWYRQDPGLGLRLIYFSYDVKMKEKGDIPEGYSVSREKKERFSLILESASTNQTSMYLCASSRPPGTGNEKLFFGSGTQLSVL.

V is TRBV6-2 or TRBV6-3 and J is TRBJ1-5; tentative D call: TRBD1 (5 bases). Germline V CDR1 and CDR2: MNHEY, SVGEGT. Trimming removed 0 bases from V and 5 bases from J, with 11 bases in between. This CDR3 contains 15 residues. The DNA for the CDR3 is TGTGCCAGCAGTTACTCGACCAGGGACTATCAGCCCCAGCATTTT. This codes for CASSYSTRDYQPQHF.

V is TRBV6-2 or TRBV6-3 and J is TRBJ2-2, with TRBD1 as a possible D gene (6 bases). The V gene's germline CDR1 is MNHEY and CDR2 SVGEGT. V lost 6 bases and J lost 3, with 11 bases in between. The CDR3 is 14 residues long. The CDR3 sequence: CASSQQGYTGELFF. The CDR3 DNA reads TGTGCCAGCAGCCAACAGGGATACACCGGGGAGCTGTTTTTT.

This clone was observed a handful of times. The V and J genes are TRBV2 and TRBJ1-1, with TRBD1 matching over 8 bases. The CDR3 consists of 14 residues. Germline trimming cut 5 bases from V and 3 bases from J; bases unmatched to any gene: 5. Germline assignment: CDR1 SNHLY and CDR2 FYNNEI. CDR3 amino acids: CASSRQGRDTEAFF. For the CDR3, the DNA is TGTGCCAGCAGTCGACAGGGGCGGGACACTGAAGCTTTCTTT. Full variable domain (outside the CDR3, taken from reference TRBV2 and TRBJ1-1): EPEVTQTPSHQVTQMGQEVILRCVPISNHLYFYWYRQILGQKVEFLVSFYNNEISEKSEIFDDQFSVERPDGSNFTLKIRSTKLEDSAMYFCASSRQGRDTEAFFGQGTRLTVV.

This clone was recorded only once. This rearrangement joins TRBV5-1 to TRBJ2-1, with 13 positions matching TRBD2. The CDR3 totals 16 residues. Trimming took 5 bases from V and 7 from J; bases not matched to a gene: 9. The germline V gene has CDR1 SGHRS and CDR2 YFSETQ. The CDR3 sequence: CASRRDGTSGVNEQFF. Here the CDR3 DNA reads TGCGCCAGCAGGCGCGACGGGACTAGCGGGGTTAATGAGCAGTTCTTC.

V gene TRBV15 combines with J gene TRBJ1-3; 7 positions agree with TRBD1. The CDR3 runs to 15 residues. Germline CDR1 LNHNV, CDR2 YYDKDF (reference sequence). Losses at the gene ends were 6 bases for V and 4 bases for J; bases not matched to a gene: 9. CDR3: CATSPNRGKGNTIYF. The DNA for the CDR3 is TGTGCCACCAGTCCAAACAGGGGAAAGGGAAACACCATATATTTT.

The chain has TRBV15 and TRBJ1-4, with 7 bases identical to TRBD1. Germline V gene data show CDR1 as LNHNV and CDR2 as YYDKDF (reference sequence). The CDR3 consists of 15 residues. Trimming removed 0 bases from V and 2 bases from J; junction bases left unmatched: 0. This chain's CDR3 is CATSREGGTNEKLFF. The CDR3 region has the DNA TGTGCCACCAGCAGAGAAGGGGGCACTAATGAAAAACTGTTTTTT.

This chain joins TRBV29-1 and TRBJ1-5; D not resolved. Per the germline V gene, CDR1 is SQVTM and CDR2 is ANQGSEA. The CDR3 spans 13 residues. Trimming left V 0 bases short and J 9 bases short, with 12 bases between. The DNA for the CDR3 is TGCAGCGTTGAAGATCAGGAGGGCCTGCCCCAGCATTTT. Translating gives CSVEDQEGLPQHF.

The chain couples TRBV24-1 to TRBJ1-4; maybe TRBD1 (5 bases). CDR1 is KGHDR, CDR2 SFDVKD, per germline. This CDR3 region has 14 residues. Trimming removed 4 bases from V and 11 bases from J, with 16 bases in between. CDR3 loop: CATSEGQGTAKLFF. As DNA, the CDR3 is TGTGCCACCAGTGAGGGGCAGGGAACAGCGAAACTGTTTTTT.

This clone was seen once. The chain couples TRBV27 to TRBJ1-1; a weak D match, TRBD1 (6 bases). The V end was cut by 3 bases, the J end by 6 bases, with 11 bases between. Germline V lookup: CDR1 MNHEY, CDR2 SMNVEV (reference sequence). This CDR3 comprises 13 residues. The DNA for the CDR3 is TGTGCCAGCAGTTTTCAGGGGTCCTCTGAAGCTTTCTTT. Residues: CASSFQGSSEAFF.

V gene TRBV28 combines with J gene TRBJ2-1; 7 bases map to TRBD2. Trimming took 9 bases from V and 7 from J; bases not matched to a gene: 6. The CDR3 extends over 12 amino acids. Germline values: CDR1 MDHEN, CDR2 SYDVKM. The CDR3: CASRGDWNEQFF. For the CDR3, the DNA is TGTGCCAGTCGGGGGGATTGGAATGAGCAGTTCTTC.

The rearrangement joins TRBV7-2 to TRBJ2-7; possible D gene TRBD1, 5 bases. From germline, CDR1 is SGHTA and CDR2 FQGNSA. The CDR3 is 15 residues long. The germline V and J ends were trimmed by 0 bases and 2 bases, with 11 bases remaining between them. The CDR3 region has the DNA TGTGCCAGCAGCTTAGCCCCCTCGACAGCCTACGAGCAGTACTTC. It translates to CASSLAPSTAYEQYF.

The chain has TRBV20-1 and TRBJ2-1, with TRBD2 identical over 7 bases. From germline, CDR1 is DFQATT and CDR2 SNEGSKA (reference sequence). V trimming: 3 bases; J trimming: 5 bases; junction bases outside the gene matches: 13. This CDR3 has 16 amino acids. CDR3 coding DNA: TGCAGTGCTAGTAGGATTGGCGGGAGAGACAACAATGAGCAGTTCTTC. The encoded protein is CSASRIGGRDNNEQFF.

The chain recombines TRBV9 with TRBJ2-5; weak D call: TRBD1 (6 bases). V lost 3 bases and J lost 2, with 14 bases in between. Germline V gene sequence: CDR1 SGDLS, CDR2 YYNGEE. The length of the CDR3 is 15 residues. CDR3 sequence (DNA): TGTGCCAGCAGCGCAGGGGTAGGGCCTCAAGAGACCCAGTACTTC. This sequence encodes CASSAGVGPQETQYF.